A selection of T cell receptor beta chains follows, all from one sample in a study of CD8+ T cells in alopecia areata. Generated by immunoSEQ multiplex PCR, the TCRdb table keeps only in-frame clones and is missing some. The sample yields about 200,000 clones, under 80% seen once. The specimen comprised CD4+ T cells sorted from blood, sampled between weeks 49 and 50, from a patient treated with tofacitinib. The receptors stem from a human donor with alopecia areata. CDR3s leave out the opening cysteine and the closing phenylalanine or tryptophan. The order of the fields is J gene, V gene, CDR3 protein.

j_gene: TRBJ2-3
v_gene: TRBV5-1
CDR3aa: ASSETSGDTDTQY

j_gene: TRBJ1-2
v_gene: TRBV6-1
CDR3aa: ASSEFGSGVGSGSYGYT

j_gene: TRBJ1-5
v_gene: TRBV14
CDR3aa: ASSQGPRQPQH

j_gene: TRBJ1-2
v_gene: TRBV29-1
CDR3aa: SVQDGPNYGYT

j_gene: TRBJ2-1
v_gene: TRBV7-9
CDR3aa: SGWEFQGEQF

j_gene: TRBJ2-7
v_gene: TRBV30
CDR3aa: AWSLGGLSYEQY

j_gene: TRBJ1-2
v_gene: TRBV6-1
CDR3aa: ASSESRLSYGYT

j_gene: TRBJ2-7
v_gene: TRBV30
CDR3aa: AWSRDGEQY

j_gene: TRBJ2-6
v_gene: TRBV27
CDR3aa: ASSLTGSGANVLT

j_gene: TRBJ2-2
v_gene: TRBV19
CDR3aa: ASSLGSGATGELF

j_gene: TRBJ2-5
v_gene: TRBV29-1
CDR3aa: SVAPRANPTQY

j_gene: TRBJ2-1
v_gene: TRBV11-2
CDR3aa: ASSLDHGGHYSNEQF

j_gene: TRBJ2-7
v_gene: TRBV25-1
CDR3aa: ASSESYEQY

j_gene: TRBJ1-4
v_gene: TRBV30
CDR3aa: AWSVQSTTNEKLF

j_gene: TRBJ2-3
v_gene: TRBV27
CDR3aa: ASSGAHTDTQY

j_gene: TRBJ1-4
v_gene: TRBV5-4
CDR3aa: ASSSKQETNEKLF

j_gene: TRBJ2-1
v_gene: TRBV6-6
CDR3aa: ASRNRLAGSYNEQF

j_gene: TRBJ2-3
v_gene: TRBV30
CDR3aa: AVPVADTQY

j_gene: TRBJ1-6
v_gene: TRBV30
CDR3aa: AWRAGTRSNSPLH

j_gene: TRBJ1-1
v_gene: TRBV29-1
CDR3aa: SVIRGTSEAF

j_gene: TRBJ2-4
v_gene: TRBV30
CDR3aa: AWRKPGPKNIQY

j_gene: TRBJ1-6
v_gene: TRBV25-1
CDR3aa: ASSPPTGQGNSPLH

j_gene: TRBJ2-1
v_gene: TRBV29-1
CDR3aa: AGASSYNEQF

j_gene: TRBJ2-1
v_gene: TRBV7-2
CDR3aa: ASSLDWASGNEQF

j_gene: TRBJ1-2
v_gene: TRBV29-1
CDR3aa: SADYLQGARGYT

j_gene: TRBJ2-2
v_gene: TRBV29-1
CDR3aa: SVGDRGNTGELF

j_gene: TRBJ1-1
v_gene: TRBV29-1
CDR3aa: SVVRGLNTEAF

j_gene: TRBJ1-2
v_gene: TRBV11-2
CDR3aa: ASSPLYEGATPYGYT

j_gene: TRBJ1-1
v_gene: TRBV4-3
CDR3aa: ASSQDKAPDTEAF

j_gene: TRBJ2-7
v_gene: TRBV7-2
CDR3aa: ASSPLITYEQY

j_gene: TRBJ2-7
v_gene: TRBV13
CDR3aa: ASSLPDRGEQY

j_gene: TRBJ1-2
v_gene: TRBV7-2
CDR3aa: ASSFLQRSDGYT

j_gene: TRBJ2-7
v_gene: TRBV10-2
CDR3aa: ASKETGYLIGQY

j_gene: TRBJ2-7
v_gene: TRBV29-1
CDR3aa: SVMTGASDEQY

j_gene: TRBJ1-5
v_gene: TRBV30
CDR3aa: AWRGQRDQPQH

j_gene: TRBJ1-2
v_gene: TRBV27
CDR3aa: ASSSRAGGYGYT

j_gene: TRBJ2-2
v_gene: TRBV30
CDR3aa: AWSVFDRGELF

j_gene: TRBJ2-7
v_gene: TRBV4-3
CDR3aa: ASSRDRGPYEQY

j_gene: TRBJ1-2
v_gene: TRBV30
CDR3aa: AWSPARSPRYGYT